This T cell receptor beta chain was observed in a study of human T cells and chemical hapten exposure. On the study more broadly: Each patient's scalp received weekly diphenylcyclopropenone throughout the approximately 25-week study. Patch tests containing 0.01% DPC, applied to the upper back, were read at 6 days.

TCRdb re-analysed the RACE reads in MiXCR, keeping a single row per CDR3 protein. The sample lists about 96,000 distinct CDR3 sequences; about 9.3% were seen once. From germline, CDR1 is MDHEN and CDR2 SYDVKM. With V trimmed by 4 bases and J by 8 bases, 21 bases remained unmatched. This CDR3 region has 20 residues. Described time point: patch test 2, 6 weeks after DPC sensitization. Specified treatment: therapeutic diphenylcyclopropenone sensitization with weekly scalp DPC. The sample holds many counts of this clonotype. The sequence derives from a woman aged 40 to 55 with alopecia areata. Some clones in this sample may be carry-over from other donors' samples. The chain has TRBV28 and TRBJ2-1; 12 bases align to TRBD2. This material consisted of whole blood, taken in connection with sensitization to the hapten diphenylcyclopropenone (DPC). This CDR3 is CASSSPPGTLTSGRPDEQFF. CDR3 nucleotides: TGTGCCAGCAGTTCCCCCCCAGGCACATTAACTAGCGGGAGGCCTGATGAGCAGTTCTTC.